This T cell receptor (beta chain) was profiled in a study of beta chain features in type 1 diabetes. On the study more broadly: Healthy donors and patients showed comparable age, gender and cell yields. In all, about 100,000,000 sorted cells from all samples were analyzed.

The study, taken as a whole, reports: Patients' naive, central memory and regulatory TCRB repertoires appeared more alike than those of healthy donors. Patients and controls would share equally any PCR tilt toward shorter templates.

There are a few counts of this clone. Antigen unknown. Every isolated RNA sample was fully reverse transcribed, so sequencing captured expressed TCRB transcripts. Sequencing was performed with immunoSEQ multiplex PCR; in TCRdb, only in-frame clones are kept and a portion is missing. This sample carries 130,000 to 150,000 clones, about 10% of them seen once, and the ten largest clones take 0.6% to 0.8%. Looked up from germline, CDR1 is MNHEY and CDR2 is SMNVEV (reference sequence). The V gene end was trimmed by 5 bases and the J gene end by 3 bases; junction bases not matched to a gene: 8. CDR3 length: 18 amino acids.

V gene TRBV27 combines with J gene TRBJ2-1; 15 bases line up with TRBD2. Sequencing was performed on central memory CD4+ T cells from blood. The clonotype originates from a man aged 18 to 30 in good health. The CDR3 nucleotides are TGTGCCAGCAGTCGCGGACTAGCGGGGGGGCCTGGCTACAATGAGCAGTTCTTC. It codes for CASSRGLAGGPGYNEQFF.